A selection of T cell receptor beta chains follows, all from one sample in a study of T-cell reconstitution after alpha-beta-depleted transplantation in children. Via MiXCR, TCRdb re-called the PCR reads, giving one row per CDR3 protein. The sample records 100,000 or so distinct CDR3 sequences, about a sixth being singletons. The sample in question was PBMCs, mostly from graft donor cells, obtained 180 days after TCRalphabeta/CD19-depleted stem cell transplant. Receptor source: a male patient under 10 years old who had a stem cell transplant for acute lymphoblastic leukemia, so the T cells may come from the graft donor. CDR3s include the opening cysteine and the closing phenylalanine or tryptophan. Each record gives: J gene, D gene, V gene, clone size, CDR3 DNA, CDR3 protein. D genes are given only for firm matches. Not all rows give a size; the values are once, few, many and, for expanded clones, a class.

TRBJ2-3	TRBD2	TRBV12-3/TRBV12-4	few	TGTGCCAGCAGTCCCCTAGCGGGGGTCGATACGCAGTATTTT	CASSPLAGVDTQYF
TRBJ2-4	TRBD2	TRBV9	.	TGTGCCAGCAGCGCTAGCGGGAGCGGCAAAAACATTCAGTACTTC	CASSASGSGKNIQYF
TRBJ2-5	.	TRBV9	few	TGTGCCAGCAGCGTACGGGGGGCGGGGGTAGGCGAGACCCAGTACTTC	CASSVRGAGVGETQYF
TRBJ2-5	.	TRBV27	once	TGTGCCAGCAATAAAATAGGGGGTTTTCGGGAGACCCAGTACTTC	CASNKIGGFRETQYF
TRBJ2-7	.	TRBV3-1	.	TGTGCCAGCAGCCTTACGACGGGGTCCTACGAGCAGTACTTC	CASSLTTGSYEQYF
TRBJ2-5	TRBD2	TRBV6-2/TRBV6-3	.	TGTGCCAGCAGTTATGACGGGGGGGCTCAAGAGACCCATTACTTC	CASSYDGGAQETHYF
TRBJ2-5	TRBD1	TRBV12-3/TRBV12-4	few	TGTGCCAGCAGCGACAGGGGGCGAGAGACCCAGTACTTC	CASSDRGRETQYF
TRBJ2-2	TRBD1	TRBV12-3/TRBV12-4	few	TGTGCCAGCAGTTTTCAGGGGGCGATCGGGGAGCTGTTTTTT	CASSFQGAIGELFF
TRBJ2-1	TRBD2	TRBV29-1	few	TGCAGCGTCCACGGGGGGGGTTCTCAGTTCTTC	CSVHGGGSQFF
TRBJ2-2	.	TRBV12-3/TRBV12-4	many	TGTGCCAGCAGTTTCCTCGGGGGAAGGACCGGGGAGCTGTTTTTT	CASSFLGGRTGELFF
TRBJ2-7	.	TRBV19	.	TGTGCCAGTGGGGCCCTTCGGGCAGGCCCCTACGAGCAGTACTTC	CASGALRAGPYEQYF
TRBJ2-5	TRBD2	TRBV20-1	.	TGCAGTGCTAGAGATCCGAGCGGGGGGAAAGAGACCCAGTACTTC	CSARDPSGGKETQYF
TRBJ2-7	TRBD1	TRBV29-1	.	TGCAGCGTTGAATTTATGGGACAGGGGTTCAACGAGCAGTACTTC	CSVEFMGQGFNEQYF
TRBJ2-1	.	TRBV27	few	TGTGCCAGCAGTCCCGAGAACTACAATGAGCAGTTCTTC	CASSPENYNEQFF
TRBJ1-1	.	TRBV27	.	TGTGCCAGCAGTTTTCAGGCCGGGGTGAACACTGAAGCTTTCTTT	CASSFQAGVNTEAFF
TRBJ2-1	TRBD2	TRBV11-2	.	TGTGCCAGCAGCTCTAGCGGGTGGGACCCCTACAATGAGCAGTTCTTC	CASSSSGWDPYNEQFF
TRBJ2-5	.	TRBV4-3	.	TGCGCCAGCAGCCAAGAGAGTCGAGGGGTTGAGACCCAGTACTTC	CASSQESRGVETQYF
TRBJ1-1	.	TRBV7-9	.	TGTGCCAGCAGCTTTTTTGGCAATTCGAACACTGAAGCTTTCTTT	CASSFFGNSNTEAFF
TRBJ2-3	.	TRBV24-1	many	TGTGCCACCAGTGAATCCTGGGGAACGGCGCAGTATTTT	CATSESWGTAQYF
TRBJ2-7	TRBD1	TRBV27	.	TGTGCCAGCAGTTCGGGACAGGTATCCTACGAGCAGTACTTC	CASSSGQVSYEQYF
TRBJ1-5	.	TRBV28	.	TGTGCCAGCAGCTGGGGCTCCGGAGGTTTCCAGCCCCAGCATTTT	CASSWGSGGFQPQHF
TRBJ2-1	TRBD2	TRBV20-1	few	TGCAGTGCCCCACTAGCGGGCGTTTACAATGAGCAGTTCTTC	CSAPLAGVYNEQFF
TRBJ2-7	TRBD2	TRBV4-3	.	TGCGCCAGCCGGGCGGGACTAGCGGGGGGGGAGCAGTACTTC	CASRAGLAGGEQYF
TRBJ2-7	.	TRBV20-1	.	TGCAGTGCTAGAAGGGCGGGAACCTACGAGCAGTACTTC	CSARRAGTYEQYF
TRBJ1-4	TRBD1	TRBV12-3/TRBV12-4	few	TGTGCCAGCAGCCTAAATGCCGTTGTGACAGGGTTAGAAAAACTGTTTTTT	CASSLNAVVTGLEKLFF
TRBJ1-1	.	TRBV7-9	many	TGTGCCAGCAGCTCCCGGGGTGGGAACACTGAAGCTTTCTTT	CASSSRGGNTEAFF
TRBJ2-7	TRBD1	TRBV7-9	few	TGTGCCAGCAGCCTCAGACAGGGGTACGAGCAGTACTTC	CASSLRQGYEQYF
TRBJ2-7	TRBD2	TRBV7-2	.	TGTGCCAGCAGCTTAATAGGACTAGCGGCCTACGAGCAGTACTTC	CASSLIGLAAYEQYF
TRBJ1-2	TRBD1	TRBV3-1	.	TGTGCCAGCAGCCAAGTTGGACAGGGGGCTGACTATGGCTACACCTTC	CASSQVGQGADYGYTF
TRBJ2-7	.	TRBV29-1	many	TGCAGCGTTGTGTCTGGTAGATCCTACGAGCAGTACTTC	CSVVSGRSYEQYF
TRBJ2-7	.	TRBV29-1	many	TGCAGCGCCCTGGGACGGACCTACGAGCAGTACTTC	CSALGRTYEQYF
TRBJ1-1	.	TRBV3-1	few	TGTGCCAGCACCCAAGGGAAAGGCACTGAAGCTTTCTTT	CASTQGKGTEAFF
TRBJ2-7	.	TRBV10-3	few	TGTGCCATCAGTGAGTCGGGGATTTCCTACGAGCAGTACTTC	CAISESGISYEQYF
TRBJ2-5	.	TRBV6-2/TRBV6-3	few	TGTGCCAGCAGTTACCCAGAGGAGCACGGTATAGAGACCCAGTACTTC	CASSYPEEHGIETQYF
TRBJ1-1	.	TRBV12-3/TRBV12-4	.	TGTGCCAGCAGCACGACAGCGAACACTGAAGCTTTCTTT	CASSTTANTEAFF
TRBJ1-5	.	TRBV20-1	few	TGCAGTGCTAGAACAGGAGTGGGGCAGCCCCAGCATTTT	CSARTGVGQPQHF
TRBJ2-7	.	TRBV5-6	.	TGTGCCAGCAGCTACGGGCCTGCCCTCGAGCAGTACTTC	CASSYGPALEQYF
TRBJ2-7	TRBD1	TRBV29-1	many	TGCAGCGCCCTAGCCGGGACAGGGGACCACGAGCAGTACTTC	CSALAGTGDHEQYF
TRBJ2-7	TRBD1	TRBV29-1	few	TGCAGTGGCGCACACAGGGGGAGAATATCCTACGAGCAGTACTTC	CSGAHRGRISYEQYF
TRBJ2-5	.	TRBV20-1	few	TGCAGTGCTCCAAAGGGGTGGGAGACCCAGTACTTC	CSAPKGWETQYF
TRBJ2-3	.	TRBV29-1	.	TGCAGCGTTGATAATCACACAGATACGCAGTATTTT	CSVDNHTDTQYF
TRBJ2-7	TRBD2	TRBV9	.	TGTGCCAGCAGCGCACCGCGGGGGAGCTCCTACGAGCAGTACTTC	CASSAPRGSSYEQYF
TRBJ1-2	.	TRBV12-3/TRBV12-4	few	TGTGCCAGCAGTCCGTTCTCCCTCTATGGCTACACCTTC	CASSPFSLYGYTF
TRBJ2-5	.	TRBV5-1	many	TGCGCCAGCAGGCGGACTACCGCCCAAGAGACCCAGTACTTC	CASRRTTAQETQYF
TRBJ2-7	TRBD1	TRBV7-9	many	TGTGCCAGCAGCCCGGGACAGGGGCCCTACGAGCAGTACTTC	CASSPGQGPYEQYF
TRBJ2-5	TRBD1	TRBV12-3/TRBV12-4	many	TGTGCCAGCAGTTTGAGGACAGGGCAAGAGACCCAGTACTTC	CASSLRTGQETQYF
TRBJ2-2	.	TRBV5-1	few	TGCGCCAGCAGCTGGGAGACCGGGGAGCTGTTTTTT	CASSWETGELFF
TRBJ2-7	.	TRBV5-1	few	TGCGCCAGCAGCTTGGCGATGCGAAGCGGGCTAGGCGAGCAGTACTTC	CASSLAMRSGLGEQYF
TRBJ1-2	TRBD1	TRBV27	.	TGTGCCAGCAGTTTATCCTACCAGGGGGCACATGGCTACACCTTC	CASSLSYQGAHGYTF
TRBJ2-7	.	TRBV12-5	.	TGTGCTAGTGGTTTGCGGTCCTTATTTCGGCAATCCTACGAGCAGTACTTC	CASGLRSLFRQSYEQYF
TRBJ2-6	.	TRBV5-1	few	TGCGCCAGCAGCTGGGATGGGGTGTCCTCTGGGGCCAACGTCCTGACTTTC	CASSWDGVSSGANVLTF
TRBJ2-6	.	TRBV9	.	TGTGCCAGCAGCGGAACTGGACCCTCTGGGGCCAACGTCCTGACTTTC	CASSGTGPSGANVLTF
TRBJ1-2	.	TRBV7-2	few	TGTGCCAGCAGTCTAAACATAGGAGGCTACACCTTC	CASSLNIGGYTF
TRBJ1-6	.	TRBV5-1	few	TGCGCCAGCAGCATGAACAGGTTGTCGGCTAATTCACCCCTCCACTTT	CASSMNRLSANSPLHF
TRBJ2-5	TRBD1	TRBV7-2	.	TGTGCCAGCAGCTTAATGGGACAGAGCAATATGGAGACCCAGTACTTC	CASSLMGQSNMETQYF
TRBJ1-1	.	TRBV4-2	.	TGTGCCAGCAGCCAAGGTCCGAACACTGAAGCTTTCTTT	CASSQGPNTEAFF
TRBJ2-7	TRBD2	TRBV7-2	.	TGTGCCAGCAGCTCGGGACTAGCGGGGCCCTACGAGCAGTACTTC	CASSSGLAGPYEQYF
TRBJ2-7	TRBD2	TRBV4-1	.	TGCGCCAGCAGCCAACCAGGACTAGCGGACAGCTCCTACGAGCAGTACTTC	CASSQPGLADSSYEQYF
TRBJ1-2	TRBD1	TRBV18	few	TGTGCCAGCTCACCAATCACGCAGGGGGCTGTTTTTGATGGCTACACCTTC	CASSPITQGAVFDGYTF
TRBJ1-1	.	TRBV20-1	.	TGCAGTGCTAGAGATCCGCAGGTTCCGAACACTGAAGCTTTCTTT	CSARDPQVPNTEAFF